This entry concerns a single TCR beta chain. Its specificity is unknown. This CDR3 is built from 12 residues. The germline gives CDR1 SQVTM, CDR2 ANQGSEA. V gave up 7 bases and J gave up 7 bases, with 16 bases separating them. The data were obtained in a study of naive and memory T cell subsets. Two oligonucleotides, mixed equimolar, formed the beta constant-region primer covering TRBC1 and TRBC2. The ligated cDNA underwent four PCR rounds using SP2 and nested alpha and beta constant-region primers. A 12-nucleotide UMI and the SP2 primer were added to the cDNA 3' end by oligonucleotide ligation. TCRdb reprocessed the UMI-ligation and nested PCR reads with MiXCR, giving one entry per CDR3 protein. The data hold roughly 130,000 distinct CDR3 sequences, with 36% observed a single time. Findings of the study overall: Between naive and memory subsets, TCR abundance power law exponents differed. There was no ground truth to check naive and memory subset results.

The sequenced sample was central memory CD4+ T cells from blood. The clonotype comes from a human donor in good health. The chain links TRBV29-1 to TRBJ2-5; D may be TRBD1 (6 bases). CDR3 DNA sequence: TGCAGCGACCGGACAGCCCTCGGGACCCAGTACTTC. Its protein product is CSDRTALGTQYF.